A selection of T cell receptor beta chains follows, all from one sample in a study of T cell responses to AZD1222 COVID-19 vaccine. The assay was immunoSEQ multiplex PCR, and TCRdb's table has in-frame clones only and misses some. The data contain 100,000 to 150,000 clones, 85% to 90% of them seen just once; the ten biggest clones take up 20% to 25%. The sequences come from peripheral blood, collected on day 0 of AZD1222 vaccination. Every receptor here comes from an adult in good health. CDR3s include the opening cysteine and the closing phenylalanine or tryptophan. D genes are given only for firm matches. Size values are once, few and many counts, or a class for expanded clones, and some rows have none.

D,V,size,J,DNA,CDR3
-,TRBV7-9,-,TRBJ1-1,TGTGCCAGCAGCTTAGAAGGGGTCACTGAAGCTTTCTTT,CASSLEGVTEAFF
TRBD2,TRBV20-1,-,TRBJ2-2,TGCAGTGCTAGTCTTGCGGGGGCGAACACCGGGGAGCTGTTTTTT,CSASLAGANTGELFF
-,TRBV3-1/TRBV3-2,-,TRBJ1-2,TGTGCCAGCAGCCATGGGGGTAGCTATGGCTACACCTTC,CASSHGGSYGYTF
-,TRBV12-3/TRBV12-4,-,TRBJ2-7,TGTGCCAGCAGCGGGACGGTGAATTACGAGCAGTACTTC,CASSGTVNYEQYF
-,TRBV18,-,TRBJ1-1,TGTGCCAGCTCACTGACCCAGGACGCGAACACTGAAGCTTTCTTT,CASSLTQDANTEAFF
-,TRBV3-1/TRBV3-2,-,TRBJ1-5,TGTGCCAGCAGCCCACGACAGCTAGATCAGCCCCAGCATTTT,CASSPRQLDQPQHF
TRBD2,TRBV4-3,once,TRBJ2-5,TGCGCCAGCAGCCAAGGGACTAGCGGGGGCCTGGAGACCCAGTACTTC,CASSQGTSGGLETQYF
TRBD1,TRBV7-9,few,TRBJ2-5,TGTGCCAGCAGCTTAGGGGACAGGGGGCAACAAGAGACCCAGTACTTC,CASSLGDRGQQETQYF
-,TRBV10-3,-,TRBJ1-2,TGTGCCATCAGTGAAACAGCCTATGGCTACACCTTC,CAISETAYGYTF
TRBD1,TRBV3-1/TRBV3-2,-,TRBJ1-2,TGTGCCAGCAGCCAGAGAGGGACAGGGGGCCGTGGCTACACCTTC,CASSQRGTGGRGYTF
-,TRBV19,-,TRBJ1-2,TGTGCCAGTAGACAAACAGGGCACTATGGCTACACCTTC,CASRQTGHYGYTF
TRBD1,TRBV6-6,-,TRBJ1-6,TGTGCCAGCAGTCTCATACCAGGGGGCTCCTATAATTCACCCCTCCACTTT,CASSLIPGGSYNSPLHF
-,TRBV27,-,TRBJ1-6,TGTGCCAGCAGTTGGCAGTCCTATAATTCACCCCTCCACTTT,CASSWQSYNSPLHF
-,TRBV6-2/TRBV6-3,-,TRBJ1-4,TGTGCCAGCAGTTACGTGCGGCGTGAAAAACTGTTTTTT,CASSYVRREKLFF
-,TRBV6-5,-,TRBJ1-2,TGTGCCAGCCATGCGGGGGGTATAAACTATGGCTACACCTTC,CASHAGGINYGYTF
-,TRBV11-2,-,TRBJ1-5,TGTGCCAGCAGCCCGACAGGATCTAGCAATCAGCCCCAGCATTTT,CASSPTGSSNQPQHF
-,TRBV6-6,-,TRBJ1-1,TGTGCCAGCAGTTCCGGCCGACGGGTGAACACTGAAGCTTTCTTT,CASSSGRRVNTEAFF
-,TRBV4-3,-,TRBJ1-2,TGCGCCAGCAGCCTATGGGGGGGGCCCGGAGGCTACACCTTC,CASSLWGGPGGYTF
-,TRBV18,-,TRBJ2-2,TGTGCCAGCTCACCACCGGGCAGCCGCACCGGGGAGCTGTTTTTT,CASSPPGSRTGELFF
-,TRBV11-2,-,TRBJ1-1,TGTGCCAGCAGCTTAGTATCCCTTGCCACTGAAGCTTTCTTT,CASSLVSLATEAFF
-,TRBV12-3/TRBV12-4,-,TRBJ1-2,TGTGCCAGCAGTTTGGGGAGGGACGGCGGCTACACCTTC,CASSLGRDGGYTF
-,TRBV5-1,-,TRBJ2-4,TGCGCCAGCAGCTTGGGGGATGGGGAATCCATTCAGTACTTC,CASSLGDGESIQYF
TRBD1,TRBV7-2,-,TRBJ1-5,TGTGCCAGCAGCCCAGGGGGCAACAGGATCAATCAGCCCCAGCATTTT,CASSPGGNRINQPQHF
TRBD2,TRBV6-5,-,TRBJ2-1,TGTGCCAGTAGAGCGGGGGGAGGGGGAAATGAGCAGTTCTTC,CASRAGGGGNEQFF
TRBD2,TRBV5-1,-,TRBJ2-5,TGCGCCAGCAGCTTGGTTCCGGGACTAGCGGGGGGTATTCAAGAGACCCAGTACTTC,CASSLVPGLAGGIQETQYF
-,TRBV7-9,-,TRBJ2-2,TGTGCCAACCGGGACACCAAGAACACCGGGGAGCTGTTTTTT,CANRDTKNTGELFF
TRBD2,TRBV28,once,TRBJ2-7,TGTGCCAGCAGCCTGGGGGGGTATCCGCCATACGAGCAGTACTTC,CASSLGGYPPYEQYF
-,TRBV2,-,TRBJ2-2,TGTGCCAGCAGGCCTTTCGAAGGGGGGGACACCGGGGAGCTGTTTTTT,CASRPFEGGDTGELFF
-,TRBV4-3,medium-sized,TRBJ1-4,TGCGCCAGCAGCCAAGGTTACAACTCAAATGAAAAACTGTTTTTT,CASSQGYNSNEKLFF
-,TRBV5-4,-,TRBJ2-5,TGTGCCAGCAGCTTGGGACGGGAGACCCAGTACTTC,CASSLGRETQYF
TRBD1,TRBV29-1,-,TRBJ2-6,TGCAGCGCCGGACAGGGGATGGCTGGGGCCAACGTCCTGACTTTC,CSAGQGMAGANVLTF
-,TRBV7-9,once,TRBJ2-1,TGTGCCAGCAGCTTATTAGTCTCCTACAATGAGCAGTTCTTC,CASSLLVSYNEQFF
TRBD1,TRBV11-2,once,TRBJ2-7,TGTGCCAGCAACAACCTCGGGACAGCTACCTACGAGCAGTACTTC,CASNNLGTATYEQYF
-,TRBV7-3,-,TRBJ2-7,TGTGCCAGCAGCCCCCAACAGGATAACGAGCAGTACTTC,CASSPQQDNEQYF
-,TRBV5-1,-,TRBJ1-4,TGCGCCAGCAGCTTGTCGGGGGAAAAACTGTTTTTT,CASSLSGEKLFF
-,TRBV28,-,TRBJ2-1,TGTGCCAGCAGTTTATGGGAAATTTACAATGAGCAGTTCTTC,CASSLWEIYNEQFF
-,TRBV12-2,-,TRBJ2-7,TGTGCAAGTCGCTTCCTTCCAGGGGAAGTGTATTACGAGCAGTACTTC,CASRFLPGEVYYEQYF
-,TRBV5-8,-,TRBJ1-5,TGTGCCAGCAGCTCACACCTAATTAGCAATCAGCCCCAGCATTTT,CASSSHLISNQPQHF
-,TRBV24-1,-,TRBJ2-7,TGTGCCACCAGTGATCCGATTGGGTTGGGAGAGCAGTACTTC,CATSDPIGLGEQYF
TRBD1,TRBV5-8,once,TRBJ1-5,TGTGCCAGCAGCTTGAACAGGGGGGCCAATAGCAATCAGCCCCAGCATTTT,CASSLNRGANSNQPQHF
TRBD1,TRBV19,-,TRBJ1-1,TGTGCCAGTAGTGCCGACAGGGCCTACACTGAAGCTTTCTTT,CASSADRAYTEAFF
TRBD1,TRBV11-2,-,TRBJ1-6,TGTGCCAGCAGCTTAAACCCCGGGACAGGGGATTCACCCCTCCACTTT,CASSLNPGTGDSPLHF
-,TRBV19,-,TRBJ1-1,TGTGCCAGTAGTAGGAACACTGAAGCTTTCTTT,CASSRNTEAFF
-,TRBV2,-,TRBJ2-1,TGTGCCAGCAGTGTAATAGGAGCATACAATGAGCAGTTCTTC,CASSVIGAYNEQFF
TRBD1,TRBV6-5,few,TRBJ1-2,TGTGCCAGCAGCCCCACGGGACAGGGGTACTATGGCTACACCTTC,CASSPTGQGYYGYTF
TRBD2,TRBV6-2/TRBV6-3,few,TRBJ2-7,TGTGCCAGCTGCCTTCGACTAGCAGAAAACTCCTACGAGCAGTACTTC,CASCLRLAENSYEQYF
-,TRBV7-3,-,TRBJ1-2,TGTGCCAGCGGCACAAGGGGATTGACGGAATATCACTTC,CASGTRGLTEYHF
-,TRBV6-2/TRBV6-3,-,TRBJ2-3,TGTGCCAGCAGTTACTCCTCGAGTCCAACAGCACTACGCGGGGATACGCAGTATTTT,CASSYSSSPTALRGDTQYF
TRBD2,TRBV4-3,once,TRBJ2-1,TGCGCCAGCAGCCCGGGACTAGCGGTCTCCTACAATGAGCAGTTCTTC,CASSPGLAVSYNEQFF
TRBD2,TRBV27,-,TRBJ2-3,TGTGCCAGCAGTCCAAGACTAGCGGGGGCCCCGGTGGATACGCAGTATTTT,CASSPRLAGAPVDTQYF
-,TRBV14,-,TRBJ2-7,TGTGCCAGCAGCCAAGGGCCCGGGGGTCGCTTGGGGGAGCAGTACTTC,CASSQGPGGRLGEQYF
-,TRBV4-3,-,TRBJ2-1,TGCGCCAGCAGCCAAGGTCGGGACGATTTCATTGTGTGGGTGCTCTTC,CASSQGRDDFIVWVLF
TRBD1,TRBV2,-,TRBJ2-7,TGTGCCAGCAGTGAAGCACCGGACAGGGGGCCCGATGAGCAGTACTTC,CASSEAPDRGPDEQYF